This record concerns one T cell receptor beta chain sequence. No antigen is known for it. No much larger clone is present one base from it, and per-base qualities are unavailable. RNA was extracted with the RNeasy kit and roughly 0.45 to 1 ug was reverse transcribed using random hexamers. TCR beta CDR3 regions were amplified with the immunoSEQ multiplex PCR assay covering 54 Vbeta and 13 Jbeta segments. Bias from PCR amplification was corrected by using a synthetic template baseline for primer optimization and for computational correction. The source study handled its data this way. Reads were assigned to V, D and J genes according to IMGT and analyzed in immunoSEQ Analyzer, with only productive sequences retained. Clonality was calculated as one minus the Shannon entropy normalized by log2 of the number of productive unique sequences. Public and private clones were assessed among the 100 most prevalent clones of each patient and control. Clones were defined as Susac-specific if absent from the healthy and MS cohorts, from around 1,000 published viral clones and from other ImmuneACCESS disease sequences. TCRdb trimmed public reads at Q25 via fastp, called clones via MiXCR and kept in-frame beta chains. When rows share a CDR3 protein, they turn into one entry using the most common DNA and genes. The V and J calls follow TCRdb's processing rather than the paper's. This sample comprises some 150,000 distinct CDR3 sequences, roughly 94% of them detected only once. Jointly, the top ten make up over 0.07% of the sample.

High-throughput TCR beta sequencing profiled peripheral blood CD8+ and CD4+ T cells from healthy donors, Susac syndrome patients and multiple sclerosis patients. Healthy donors were included as age- and sex-matched controls. Bulk CD8+ and CD4+ T cells were purified by magnetic negative isolation, while CD8+ TEMRA cells were enriched using FACS. Blood was collected in EDTA tubes and processed within 24 hours, with PBMCs isolated through density gradient centrifugation. PBMCs intended for TCR sequencing were frozen in liquid nitrogen and were later thawed in a 37 degrees C water bath. Purity of sorted or isolated CD4+, CD8+ and CD8+ TEMRA cells was at least 90%. These data are taken from a study of CD8 T cells in Susac syndrome (dated by TCRdb to 2018 to 2020). With respect to the entire study: Repertoire sequencing was used to test whether CD8+ T cell activation and differentiation in Susac syndrome was antigen driven. Overall results and qualifications from the work: The number of individuals in the TCR sequencing and HLA analysis was acknowledged as relatively small.

The cysteine opens and the phenylalanine closes a CDR3 of 13 amino acids. Only the CDR3 DNA stays, 39 bases, in frame from base 1. Trimming removed 4 bases from V and 1 base from J, leaving 5 bases between the germline ends. Recombination connected TRBV12-3 or TRBV12-4 to TRBJ1-5; a weak D assignment points to TRBD1 (5 bases agree). This sequence originates from a human donor in good health. The sample comprised CD4+ T cells from PBMCs. The sequence in DNA is TGTGCCAGCAGTTGGACAAGCAATCAGCCCCAGCATTTT. It codes for CASSWTSNQPQHF.